The rows below give T cell receptor beta chains drawn from one sample of a study of blood T cell repertoires in COVID-19. Sequenced by immunoSEQ multiplex PCR; TCRdb stores in-frame clones only, minus some. The sample has 250,000 to 300,000 clones; 70% to 90% are singletons. Sequences were obtained from PBMCs or T cells enriched from blood (not recorded which). These receptors all stem from a woman in her thirties who had recovered from COVID-19. Each CDR3 is given with its conserved first and last residue. The D gene is left open where the match is weak. The size of a clone is reported for some rows only, either as once, few or many, or as a class for expanded clones.

d_gene: -
abundance: -
j_gene: TRBJ1-4
v_gene: TRBV7-9
CDR3nt: TGTGCCAGCAGCCGTTCGACCACAGCAACTAATGAAAAACTGTTTTTT
CDR3aa: CASSRSTTATNEKLFF

d_gene: -
abundance: -
j_gene: TRBJ1-3
v_gene: TRBV9
CDR3nt: TGTGCCAGCAGGAGCCGATGGGGAAACACCATATATTTT
CDR3aa: CASRSRWGNTIYF

d_gene: TRBD2
abundance: -
j_gene: TRBJ2-2
v_gene: TRBV27
CDR3nt: TGTGCCAGCAGTTGGGCGGGAGCGGGCGGGGAGCTGTTTTTT
CDR3aa: CASSWAGAGGELFF

d_gene: TRBD1
abundance: -
j_gene: TRBJ1-1
v_gene: TRBV15
CDR3nt: TGTGCCACCAGCAGAAACAGGGGTCAAACTGAAGCTTTCTTT
CDR3aa: CATSRNRGQTEAFF

d_gene: -
abundance: -
j_gene: TRBJ2-3
v_gene: TRBV24-1
CDR3nt: TGTGCCACCAGTGATTTCAGGGGTGGTGGCACAGATACGCAGTATTTT
CDR3aa: CATSDFRGGGTDTQYF

d_gene: TRBD1
abundance: few
j_gene: TRBJ2-7
v_gene: TRBV9
CDR3nt: TGTGCCAGCAGCGTAGGGCAGGGGGCTTACGAGCAGTACTTC
CDR3aa: CASSVGQGAYEQYF

d_gene: TRBD1
abundance: once
j_gene: TRBJ1-2
v_gene: TRBV30
CDR3nt: TGTGCCTACCGGGACAGGGGTAACGACTATGGCTACACCTTC
CDR3aa: CAYRDRGNDYGYTF

d_gene: -
abundance: -
j_gene: TRBJ2-5
v_gene: TRBV29-1
CDR3nt: TGCAGCGTTAACAGAGGGGGAGAGACCCAGTACTTC
CDR3aa: CSVNRGGETQYF

d_gene: -
abundance: -
j_gene: TRBJ2-7
v_gene: TRBV15
CDR3nt: TGTGCCACCAGCAGAGTCAAGGGCCAGTCCGACAGGTTAGGCTACGAGCAGTACTTC
CDR3aa: CATSRVKGQSDRLGYEQYF

d_gene: -
abundance: -
j_gene: TRBJ1-1
v_gene: TRBV7-3
CDR3nt: TGTGCCAGCAGCTTCTCTCACAGAAACACTGAAGCTTTCTTT
CDR3aa: CASSFSHRNTEAFF

d_gene: -
abundance: -
j_gene: TRBJ1-3
v_gene: TRBV7-2
CDR3nt: TGTGCCGGCAGCTTTGGGCCGGACATAGGGGGAAACACCATATATTTT
CDR3aa: CAGSFGPDIGGNTIYF

d_gene: -
abundance: -
j_gene: TRBJ1-5
v_gene: TRBV5-1
CDR3nt: TGCGCCAGCAGCTTCGGGGGACCGGAGGAGCCCCAGCATTTT
CDR3aa: CASSFGGPEEPQHF

d_gene: -
abundance: -
j_gene: TRBJ1-1
v_gene: TRBV6-6
CDR3nt: TGTGCCACCACCCCCCCGACAGGGAACACTGAAGCTTTCTTT
CDR3aa: CATTPPTGNTEAFF

d_gene: TRBD2
abundance: -
j_gene: TRBJ2-5
v_gene: TRBV2
CDR3nt: TGTGCCAGCAGGGGGACTAGCGGGAGTCCCCAGTACTTC
CDR3aa: CASRGTSGSPQYF

d_gene: -
abundance: -
j_gene: TRBJ2-5
v_gene: TRBV27
CDR3nt: TGTGCCAGCAGTTTATCCACAGGAGAAGAGACCCAGTACTTC
CDR3aa: CASSLSTGEETQYF

d_gene: TRBD2
abundance: -
j_gene: TRBJ2-1
v_gene: TRBV5-1
CDR3nt: TGCGCCAGCAGCTCCCTATTAGCGGGAGGCCCCATAGATGAGCAGTTCTTC
CDR3aa: CASSSLLAGGPIDEQFF

d_gene: TRBD2
abundance: -
j_gene: TRBJ2-1
v_gene: TRBV7-2
CDR3nt: TGTGCCAGCAGCTTAGCTAGGACTAGCGGGGAATCCTACAATGAGCAGTTCTTC
CDR3aa: CASSLARTSGESYNEQFF

d_gene: -
abundance: few
j_gene: TRBJ2-7
v_gene: TRBV9
CDR3nt: TGTGCCAGCAGCGTAGTACTGGGGGGTGAGCAGTACTTC
CDR3aa: CASSVVLGGEQYF